The rows below give T cell receptor beta chains drawn from one sample of a study of blood T cell repertoires in COVID-19. TCRdb's table, derived via immunoSEQ multiplex PCR, lists solely in-frame clones and lacks some. The sample has more than 200,000 clones; roughly 90% are singletons. The sample was peripheral blood. The receptors come from a man between 70 and 80 years old with acute or convalescent COVID-19. The CDR3 runs from the conserved cysteine through the conserved F or W. A D gene is named only where the DNA matches it firmly. Expanded clones are given a class, and other clones once, few, many or no size at all.

clone size: once
D gene: TRBD1
V gene: TRBV2
J gene: TRBJ1-5
CDR3 protein: CASSTGTVNQPQHF
CDR3 DNA: TGTGCCAGCAGCACCGGGACAGTCAATCAGCCCCAGCATTTT

clone size: NA
D gene: TRBD2
V gene: TRBV19
J gene: TRBJ2-7
CDR3 protein: CASKKRESYEQYF
CDR3 DNA: TGTGCCAGTAAAAAGCGGGAATCCTACGAGCAGTACTTC

clone size: NA
D gene: NA
V gene: TRBV3-1/TRBV3-2
J gene: TRBJ1-2
CDR3 protein: CASSQRALKANYGYTF
CDR3 DNA: TGTGCCAGCAGCCAGAGGGCCCTCAAGGCAAACTATGGCTACACCTTC

clone size: NA
D gene: TRBD2
V gene: TRBV9
J gene: TRBJ2-1
CDR3 protein: CASMGGLVGHEQFF
CDR3 DNA: TGTGCCAGCATGGGGGGACTAGTAGGTCATGAGCAGTTCTTC

clone size: NA
D gene: TRBD1
V gene: TRBV29-1
J gene: TRBJ1-1
CDR3 protein: CSVGRGPSGGTEAFF
CDR3 DNA: TGCAGCGTTGGCAGGGGGCCCTCCGGGGGCACTGAAGCTTTCTTT

clone size: NA
D gene: NA
V gene: TRBV9
J gene: TRBJ2-5
CDR3 protein: CASSVGAGGETQYF
CDR3 DNA: TGTGCCAGCAGCGTAGGGGCAGGGGGGGAGACCCAGTACTTC

clone size: few
D gene: TRBD2
V gene: TRBV24-1
J gene: TRBJ2-1
CDR3 protein: CATSETKTSGRAYNEQFF
CDR3 DNA: TGTGCCACCAGTGAGACAAAAACTAGCGGGAGGGCCTACAATGAGCAGTTCTTC

clone size: NA
D gene: TRBD2
V gene: TRBV4-1
J gene: TRBJ2-3
CDR3 protein: CASSPAGLADSPDTQYF
CDR3 DNA: TGCGCCAGCAGCCCCGCGGGACTAGCGGATTCTCCGGATACGCAGTATTTT

clone size: NA
D gene: NA
V gene: TRBV19
J gene: TRBJ1-1
CDR3 protein: CASGGALNMNTEAFF
CDR3 DNA: TGTGCCAGTGGCGGGGCCCTCAACATGAACACTGAAGCTTTCTTT

clone size: NA
D gene: NA
V gene: TRBV5-5
J gene: TRBJ1-3
CDR3 protein: CASSIEAGNTIYF
CDR3 DNA: TGTGCCAGCAGCATTGAGGCTGGAAACACCATATATTTT

clone size: NA
D gene: NA
V gene: TRBV30
J gene: TRBJ2-6
CDR3 protein: CAWSSTSGANVLTF
CDR3 DNA: TGTGCCTGGAGTTCAACTTCTGGGGCCAACGTCCTGACTTTC

clone size: NA
D gene: TRBD1
V gene: TRBV14
J gene: TRBJ1-2
CDR3 protein: CASSPPGQGWKGYTF
CDR3 DNA: TGTGCCAGCAGCCCACCGGGACAGGGGTGGAAGGGCTACACCTTC

clone size: NA
D gene: TRBD1
V gene: TRBV4-2
J gene: TRBJ1-6
CDR3 protein: CASSQNQARGNSPLHF
CDR3 DNA: TGTGCCAGCAGCCAAAATCAGGCCAGGGGGAATTCACCCCTCCACTTT

clone size: few
D gene: NA
V gene: TRBV6-5
J gene: TRBJ2-7
CDR3 protein: CASITAGGAYEQYF
CDR3 DNA: TGTGCCAGCATTACGGCGGGCGGGGCCTACGAGCAGTACTTC

clone size: few
D gene: TRBD2
V gene: TRBV2
J gene: TRBJ2-7
CDR3 protein: CASSLAGGREQYF
CDR3 DNA: TGTGCCAGCAGCCTGGCGGGGGGTCGCGAGCAGTACTTC

clone size: NA
D gene: NA
V gene: TRBV6-1
J gene: TRBJ1-2
CDR3 protein: CASSEGGNYGYTF
CDR3 DNA: TGTGCCAGCAGTGAAGGAGGTAACTATGGCTACACCTTC